Listed below are T cell receptor beta chains from one sample, sequenced in a study of cytomegalovirus exposure and HLA in healthy donors. Libraries were prepared by immunoSEQ multiplex PCR; TCRdb keeps only in-frame clonotypes and omits some of them. The top ten clones hold more than 3% of a sample with roughly 80,000 clones, roughly 94% of them seen once. Sample: PBMCs. The receptors shown here come from a woman between 18 and 29 years old in good health and CMV-seropositive. The conserved cysteine and the conserved F or W are not part of the CDR3 here.

V gene: TRBV7-3; J gene: TRBJ2-5; CDR3 protein: ASSPGLAGSETQY
V gene: TRBV30; J gene: TRBJ2-1; CDR3 protein: AWSGTSRTNEQF
V gene: TRBV6-5; J gene: TRBJ1-1; CDR3 protein: ASSQKEGYEEAF
V gene: TRBV9; J gene: TRBJ1-2; CDR3 protein: ASSVDSRSHGYT
V gene: TRBV5-4; J gene: TRBJ1-3; CDR3 protein: ASSYGQGARAGNTIY
V gene: TRBV2; J gene: TRBJ2-3; CDR3 protein: ASSGLLAGAATDTQY
V gene: TRBV12-5; J gene: TRBJ2-2; CDR3 protein: ASGLLAGGDTGELF
V gene: TRBV2; J gene: TRBJ2-1; CDR3 protein: ASGGGDPYNEQF
V gene: TRBV11-2; J gene: TRBJ1-2; CDR3 protein: ASSLQGGENGYT
V gene: TRBV5-4; J gene: TRBJ2-1; CDR3 protein: ASSYWGGGYEQF